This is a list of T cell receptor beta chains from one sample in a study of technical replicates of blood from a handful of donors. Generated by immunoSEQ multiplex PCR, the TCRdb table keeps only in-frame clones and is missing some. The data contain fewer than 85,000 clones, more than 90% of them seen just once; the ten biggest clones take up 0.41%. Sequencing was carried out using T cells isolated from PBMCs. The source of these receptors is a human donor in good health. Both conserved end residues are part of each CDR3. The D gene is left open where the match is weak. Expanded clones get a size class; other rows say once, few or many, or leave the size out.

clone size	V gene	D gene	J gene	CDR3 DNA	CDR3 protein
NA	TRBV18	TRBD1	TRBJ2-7	TGTGCCAGCTCACCGAGCACCGGGACAGGGGCCTACGAGCAGTACTTC	CASSPSTGTGAYEQYF
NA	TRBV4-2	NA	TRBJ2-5	TGTGCCAGCAGCCAAGATCCTACTGAAGAGACCCAGTACTTC	CASSQDPTEETQYF
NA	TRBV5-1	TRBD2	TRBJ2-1	TGCGCCAGCAGCTTGGTGACTAGCGGGACGGGCAATGAGCAGTTCTTC	CASSLVTSGTGNEQFF
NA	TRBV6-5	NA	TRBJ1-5	TGTGCCAGCCATCCGGGGGGCCGTGGCAATCAGCCCCAGCATTTT	CASHPGGRGNQPQHF
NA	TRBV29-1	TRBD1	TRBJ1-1	TGCAGCGTCTCACCTCGGAGGGGGACAGGGGCGAACACTGAAGCTTTCTTT	CSVSPRRGTGANTEAFF
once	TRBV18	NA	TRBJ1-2	TGTGCCAGCTCACCACCGGTATCTGCGGACTATGGCTACACCTTC	CASSPPVSADYGYTF
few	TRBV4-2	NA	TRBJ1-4	TGTGCCAGCAGCCAAGGGCGGGTTAGGACGGCGGATTTCGAAAAACTGTTTTTT	CASSQGRVRTADFEKLFF
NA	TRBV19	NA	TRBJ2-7	TGTGCCAGTAGTATGGACCTAGCGTCTAGCTCCTACGAGCAGTACTTC	CASSMDLASSSYEQYF
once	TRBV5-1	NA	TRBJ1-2	TGCGCCAGCAGCTTGGAAAGGACAGACTATGGCTACACCTTC	CASSLERTDYGYTF
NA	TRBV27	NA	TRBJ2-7	TGTGCCAGCAGTTTAAGCGAACCCTACGAGCAGTACTTC	CASSLSEPYEQYF
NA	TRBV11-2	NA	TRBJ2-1	TGTGCCAGCAGCTTAGAGGTGAGCTCCTACAATGAGCAGTTCTTC	CASSLEVSSYNEQFF
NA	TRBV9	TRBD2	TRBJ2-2	TGTGCCAGCAGCGTCGGCCTTACTAGCGGGAGATGGTACGGGGAGCTGTTTTTT	CASSVGLTSGRWYGELFF
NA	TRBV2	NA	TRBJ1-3	TGTGCCAGCAGTTACGGCTCTGGAAACACCATATATTTT	CASSYGSGNTIYF
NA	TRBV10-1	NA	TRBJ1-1	TGCGCCAGCAGTGACCAGACAGAGTTGAACACTGAAGCTTTCTTT	CASSDQTELNTEAFF
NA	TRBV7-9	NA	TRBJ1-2	TGTGCCAGCAGCTTAAACAAGGAGTACTATGGCTACACCTTC	CASSLNKEYYGYTF
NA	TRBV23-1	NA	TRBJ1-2	TGCGCCAGCAGTCAATTTAGGGAGGGAAGCTATGGCTACACCTTC	CASSQFREGSYGYTF
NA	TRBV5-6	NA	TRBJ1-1	TGTGCCAGCAGCTTGCAATCTGAAGCTTTCTTT	CASSLQSEAFF
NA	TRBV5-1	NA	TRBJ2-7	TGCGCCAGCAGCTTGTATGGTCCGCTAAATACCTACGAGCAGTACTTC	CASSLYGPLNTYEQYF
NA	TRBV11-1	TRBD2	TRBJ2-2	TGTGCCAGCAGCTTCGGAGCGGGAGGGTGGACCGGGGAGCTGTTTTTT	CASSFGAGGWTGELFF
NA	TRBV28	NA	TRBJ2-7	TGTGCCAGCAGCCTACAGGGAGCCTACGAGCAGTACTTC	CASSLQGAYEQYF
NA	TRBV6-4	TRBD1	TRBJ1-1	TGTGCCAGCAGGGAGACAGGGGGGACTGAAGCTTTCTTT	CASRETGGTEAFF
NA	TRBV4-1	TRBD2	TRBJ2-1	TGCGCCAGCAGCCAAGATAGACTAGCGGGCAATGAGCAGTTCTTC	CASSQDRLAGNEQFF
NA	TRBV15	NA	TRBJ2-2	TGTGCCACCAGCAGCTGGGACTCCACGACGAACACCGGGGAGCTGTTTTTT	CATSSWDSTTNTGELFF
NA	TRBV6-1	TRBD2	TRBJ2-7	TGTGCCAGCAGTGCGGAGCGGGGAGCCACGGATTCCTACGAGCAGTACTTC	CASSAERGATDSYEQYF
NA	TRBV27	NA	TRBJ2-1	TGTGCCAGCCGCTTATTTCGGGGATGGGAGCAGTTCTTC	CASRLFRGWEQFF
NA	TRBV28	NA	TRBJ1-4	TGTGCCAGCAGTTTAAATTGGGAGGCTAATGAAAAACTGTTTTTT	CASSLNWEANEKLFF
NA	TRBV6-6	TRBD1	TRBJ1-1	TGTGCCAGCAGTTACGACAGGGGCACTGAAGCTTTCTTT	CASSYDRGTEAFF
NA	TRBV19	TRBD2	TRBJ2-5	TGTGCCAGTAGTTCGGGGGGGGATGGGCTGCCTTCCGAGACCCAGTACTTC	CASSSGGDGLPSETQYF
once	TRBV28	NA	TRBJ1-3	TGTGCCAGCAGTCTTTACAGGGGAAACACCATATATTTT	CASSLYRGNTIYF
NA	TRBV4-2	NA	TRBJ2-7	TGTGCCAGCAGCCAAGAATGGGCCAGGGGATCCGACGAGCAGTACTTC	CASSQEWARGSDEQYF
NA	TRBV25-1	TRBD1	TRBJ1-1	TGTGCCAGCTACGGGACAGGAGGAGGGAACACTGAAGCTTTCTTT	CASYGTGGGNTEAFF
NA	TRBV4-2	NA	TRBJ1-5	TGTGCCAGCAGCCAAGAGACAGGCAATCAGCCCCAGCATTTT	CASSQETGNQPQHF
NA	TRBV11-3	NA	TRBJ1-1	TGTGCCAGCAGCTTAAGGACAGTGGTGAACACTGAAGCTTTCTTT	CASSLRTVVNTEAFF
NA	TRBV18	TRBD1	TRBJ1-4	TGTGCCAGCTCACCACTGGGACAGGGGGCAACTAATGAAAAACTGTTTTTT	CASSPLGQGATNEKLFF
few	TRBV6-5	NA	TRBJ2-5	TGTGCCAGCAGTTACTCGAGTCCGCAAGTACAAGAGACCCAGTACTTC	CASSYSSPQVQETQYF
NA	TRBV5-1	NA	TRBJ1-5	TGCGCCAGCAGCTTGGGAGGGGGAAACAATCAGCCCCAGCATTTT	CASSLGGGNNQPQHF
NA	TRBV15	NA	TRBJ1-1	TGTGCCACCAGCAGAGATCCTAAGAGGGAACTCACTGAAGCTTTCTTT	CATSRDPKRELTEAFF
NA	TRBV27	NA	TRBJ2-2	TGTGCCAGCCGAACCCGGGACTCCAACACCGGGGAGCTGTTTTTT	CASRTRDSNTGELFF
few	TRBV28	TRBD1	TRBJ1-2	TGTGCCAGCAGTTTAGGGACAGGGGTCTACACCTTC	CASSLGTGVYTF
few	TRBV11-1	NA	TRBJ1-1	TGTGCCAGCAGCTTAGATCGGACGGGAGAAGCTTTCTTT	CASSLDRTGEAFF
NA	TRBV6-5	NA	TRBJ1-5	TGTGCCAGCAGTTTCGAGGTTGGCAATCAGCCCCAGCATTTT	CASSFEVGNQPQHF
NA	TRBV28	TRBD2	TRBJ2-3	TGTGCCAGTACTGAACAGCGGGGGGCATATACGCAGTATTTT	CASTEQRGAYTQYF
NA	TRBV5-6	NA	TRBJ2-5	TGTGCCAGCAGCTTGACGGGAGTGCAAGAGACCCAGTACTTC	CASSLTGVQETQYF
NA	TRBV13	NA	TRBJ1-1	TGTGCCAGCAGCTTAGGCCATGGGGGCGCGGCTTTCTTT	CASSLGHGGAAFF
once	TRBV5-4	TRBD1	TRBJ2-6	TGTGCCAGCAGCCCGGGACAGGGTTCCGCCAACGTCCTGACTTTC	CASSPGQGSANVLTF
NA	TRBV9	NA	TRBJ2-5	TGTGCCAGCAGCCCACGGGACAACCCGTACCAAGAGACCCAGTACTTC	CASSPRDNPYQETQYF
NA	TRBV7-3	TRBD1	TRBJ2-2	TGTGCCAGCAGCTCCCGGGGGGACAGGGCCACCGGGGAGCTGTTTTTT	CASSSRGDRATGELFF
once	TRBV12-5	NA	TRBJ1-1	TGTGCTAGTGGTTTGTCGATGAGGTTTCCTGAAGCTTTCTTT	CASGLSMRFPEAFF
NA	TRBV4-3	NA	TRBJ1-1	TGCGCCAGCAGCCAAGGACACGGACTAAATGAAGCTTTCTTT	CASSQGHGLNEAFF
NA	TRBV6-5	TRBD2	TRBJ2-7	TGTGCCAGCATCGCCAGGACTAGCGGGAGCCACGAGCAGTACTTC	CASIARTSGSHEQYF
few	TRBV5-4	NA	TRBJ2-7	TGTGCCAGCAGCCGTGCCCCGACCAGGTACGAGCAGTACTTC	CASSRAPTRYEQYF
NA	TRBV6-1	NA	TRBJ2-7	TGTGCCAGCAGTGTAAACGGGGCCTACGAGCAGTACTTC	CASSVNGAYEQYF
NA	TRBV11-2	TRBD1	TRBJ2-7	TGTGCCAGCAGCCCCCCAGGGGGCGTCTACGAGCAGTACTTC	CASSPPGGVYEQYF
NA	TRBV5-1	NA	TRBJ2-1	TGCGCCAGCAGCTTGGTTTACATGTCCTACAATGAGCAGTTCTTC	CASSLVYMSYNEQFF
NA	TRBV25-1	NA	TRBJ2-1	TGTGCCAGCAGTGATCCCGGAGTCGGATACAATGAGCAGTTCTTC	CASSDPGVGYNEQFF